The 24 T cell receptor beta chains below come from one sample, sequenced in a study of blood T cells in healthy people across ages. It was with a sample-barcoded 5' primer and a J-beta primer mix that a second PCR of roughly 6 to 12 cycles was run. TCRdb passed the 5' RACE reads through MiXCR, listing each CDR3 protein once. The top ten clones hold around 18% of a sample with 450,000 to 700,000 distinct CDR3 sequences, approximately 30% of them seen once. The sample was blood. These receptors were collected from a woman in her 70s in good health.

The DNA of the CDR3 is TGCAGCGTTTCGGACAGGGTAAATCAGCCCCAGCATTTT. Its translation is CSVSDRVNQPQHF. The rearrangement links TRBV29-1 to TRBJ1-5; TRBD1 matches at 8 bases. Germline CDR1 reads SQVTM; CDR2 reads ANQGSEA. Trimming removed 5 bases from V and 4 bases from J; junction bases left unmatched: 4. CDR3 length equals 13 residues.

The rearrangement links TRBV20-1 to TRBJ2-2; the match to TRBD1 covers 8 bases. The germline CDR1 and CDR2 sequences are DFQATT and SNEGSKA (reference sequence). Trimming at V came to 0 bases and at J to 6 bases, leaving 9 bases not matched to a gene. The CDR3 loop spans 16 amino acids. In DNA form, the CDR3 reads TGCAGTGCTAGAGATGCCGCACAGGGGGTTGCCGGGGAGCTGTTTTTT. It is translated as CSARDAAQGVAGELFF.

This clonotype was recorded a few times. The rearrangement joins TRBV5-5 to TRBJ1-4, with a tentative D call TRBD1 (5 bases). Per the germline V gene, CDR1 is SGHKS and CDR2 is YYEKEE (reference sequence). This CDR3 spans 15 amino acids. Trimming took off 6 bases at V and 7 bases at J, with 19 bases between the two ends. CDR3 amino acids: CASIGGSRASEKLFF. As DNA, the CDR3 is TGTGCCAGCATCGGAGGTAGCAGGGCGAGTGAAAAACTGTTTTTT.

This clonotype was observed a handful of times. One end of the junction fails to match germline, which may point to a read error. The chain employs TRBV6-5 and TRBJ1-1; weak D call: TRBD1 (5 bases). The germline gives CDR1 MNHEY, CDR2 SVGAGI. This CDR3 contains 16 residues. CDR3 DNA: TGTGCCAGCAGCTCCGACAGCTTTATCCTCCGGGGTGAAGCCTTCTTT. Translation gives CASSSDSFILRGEAFF.

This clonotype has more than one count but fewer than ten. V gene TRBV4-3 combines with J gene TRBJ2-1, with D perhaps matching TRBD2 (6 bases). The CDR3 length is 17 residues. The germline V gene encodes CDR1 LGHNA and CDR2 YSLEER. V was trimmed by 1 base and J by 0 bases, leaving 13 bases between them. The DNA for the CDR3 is TGCGCCAGCAGCCAAGCTGTAGCGGTGAGCTCCTACAATGAGCAGTTCTTC. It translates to CASSQAVAVSSYNEQFF.

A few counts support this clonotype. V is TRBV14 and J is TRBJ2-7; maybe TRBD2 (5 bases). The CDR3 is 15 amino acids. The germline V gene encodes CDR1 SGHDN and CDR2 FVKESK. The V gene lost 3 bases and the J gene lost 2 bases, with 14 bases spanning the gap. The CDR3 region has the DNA TGTGCCAGCAGCCACCGCTGGGGAGCCCCCTACGAGCAGTACTTC. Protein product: CASSHRWGAPYEQYF.

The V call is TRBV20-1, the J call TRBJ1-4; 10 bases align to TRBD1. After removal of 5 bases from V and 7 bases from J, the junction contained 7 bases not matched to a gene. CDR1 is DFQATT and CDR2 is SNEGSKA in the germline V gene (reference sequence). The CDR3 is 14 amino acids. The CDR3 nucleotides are TGCAGTGCTCCCCGACAGGGGGCAATTGAAAAACTGTTTTTT. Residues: CSAPRQGAIEKLFF.

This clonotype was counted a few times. The CDR3 region has the DNA TGTGCCAGCAGTGAAATTGGGTATCCAGACACTGAAGCTTTCTTT. Protein: CASSEIGYPDTEAFF. This sequence joins TRBV2 and TRBJ1-1, with D unclear. Germline V gene data show CDR1 as SNHLY and CDR2 as FYNNEI. V was cut by 2 bases and J by 3 bases, with 13 bases left in between. CDR3 length equals 15 residues.

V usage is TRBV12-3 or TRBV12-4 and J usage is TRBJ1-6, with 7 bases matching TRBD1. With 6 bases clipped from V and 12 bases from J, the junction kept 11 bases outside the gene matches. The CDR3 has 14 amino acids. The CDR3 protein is CASRLRQGIRPLHF. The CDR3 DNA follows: TGTGCCAGCAGGCTTAGACAGGGAATTCGACCCCTCCACTTT.

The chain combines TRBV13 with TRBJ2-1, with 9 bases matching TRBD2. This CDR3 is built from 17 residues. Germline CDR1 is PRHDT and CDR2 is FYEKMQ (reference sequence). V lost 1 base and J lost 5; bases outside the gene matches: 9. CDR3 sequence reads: CASSLDRFGTSHNEQFF. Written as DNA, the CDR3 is TGTGCCAGCAGCTTAGACAGGTTTGGGACTAGCCACAATGAGCAGTTCTTC.

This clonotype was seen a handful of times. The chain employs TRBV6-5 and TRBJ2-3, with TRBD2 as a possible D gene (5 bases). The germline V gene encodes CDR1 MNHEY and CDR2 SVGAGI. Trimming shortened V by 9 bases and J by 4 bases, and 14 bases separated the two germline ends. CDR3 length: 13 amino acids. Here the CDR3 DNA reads TGTGCCAGTACGTCCCCCGGGGCAGATACGCAGTATTTT. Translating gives CASTSPGADTQYF.

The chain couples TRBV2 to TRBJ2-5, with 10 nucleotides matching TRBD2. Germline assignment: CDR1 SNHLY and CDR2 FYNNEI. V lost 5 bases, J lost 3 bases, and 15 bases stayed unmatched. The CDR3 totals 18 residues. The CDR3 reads CASSSVGSGGVFKETQYF. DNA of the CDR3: TGTGCCAGCAGTTCCGTCGGGAGCGGGGGGGTTTTTAAAGAGACCCAGTACTTC. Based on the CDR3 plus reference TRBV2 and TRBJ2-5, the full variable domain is EPEVTQTPSHQVTQMGQEVILRCVPISNHLYFYWYRQILGQKVEFLVSFYNNEISEKSEIFDDQFSVERPDGSNFTLKIRSTKLEDSAMYFCASSSVGSGGVFKETQYFGPGTRLLVL.

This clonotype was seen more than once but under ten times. The CDR3, as DNA: TGCGCCAGCAGCTTGTCACTGAGCTCCTACAATGAGCAGTTCTTC. Translation gives CASSLSLSSYNEQFF. The chain couples TRBV5-1 to TRBJ2-1, with D unclear. CDR3 length: 15 amino acids. Germline values: CDR1 SGHRS, CDR2 YFSETQ. V lost 1 base to trimming and J lost 0 bases, with 8 bases between them.

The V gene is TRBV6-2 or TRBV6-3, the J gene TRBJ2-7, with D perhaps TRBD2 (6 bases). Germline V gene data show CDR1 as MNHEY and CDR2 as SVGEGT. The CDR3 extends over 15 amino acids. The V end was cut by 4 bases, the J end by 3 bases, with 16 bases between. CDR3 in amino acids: CASSSSRDSSYEQYF. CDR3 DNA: TGTGCCAGCAGTTCATCTCGGGACTCGAGCTACGAGCAGTACTTC.

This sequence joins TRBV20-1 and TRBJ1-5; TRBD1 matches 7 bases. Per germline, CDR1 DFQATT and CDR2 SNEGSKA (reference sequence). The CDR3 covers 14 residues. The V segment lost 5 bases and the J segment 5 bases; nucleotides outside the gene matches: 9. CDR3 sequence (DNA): TGCAGTGCTCCGGGGACAGAGGGGGATCAGCCCCAGCATTTT. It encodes CSAPGTEGDQPQHF.

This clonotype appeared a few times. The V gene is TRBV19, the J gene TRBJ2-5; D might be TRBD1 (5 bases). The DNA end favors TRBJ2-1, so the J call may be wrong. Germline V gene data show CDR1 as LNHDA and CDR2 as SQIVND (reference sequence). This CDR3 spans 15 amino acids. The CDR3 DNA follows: TGTGCCAGTAGAAATCCCCGCAGGGCATACAATGAGCAGTTCTTC. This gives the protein CASRNPRRAYNEQFF.

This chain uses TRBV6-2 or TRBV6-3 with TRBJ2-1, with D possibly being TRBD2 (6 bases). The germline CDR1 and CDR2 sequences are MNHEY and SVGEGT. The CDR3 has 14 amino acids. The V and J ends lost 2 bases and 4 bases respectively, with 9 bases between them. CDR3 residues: CASSYGLAYNEQFF. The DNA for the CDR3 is TGTGCCAGCAGTTACGGGCTAGCGTACAATGAGCAGTTCTTC.

CDR3 region: CSVSAGRGIRNTEAFF. DNA for the CDR3: TGCAGTGTTTCGGCGGGCAGGGGTATTCGAAACACTGAAGCTTTCTTT. The chain couples TRBV20-1 to TRBJ1-1; perhaps TRBD1 as D (6 bases). V was clipped by 7 bases and J by 2 bases, with 23 bases between them. The germline CDR1 and CDR2 sequences are DFQATT and SNEGSKA (reference sequence). The CDR3 is 16 amino acids.

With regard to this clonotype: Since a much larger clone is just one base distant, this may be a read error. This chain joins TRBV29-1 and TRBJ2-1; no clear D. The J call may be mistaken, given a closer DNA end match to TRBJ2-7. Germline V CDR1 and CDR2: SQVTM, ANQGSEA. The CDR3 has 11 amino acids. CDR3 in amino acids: CSVGLSYEQYF. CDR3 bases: TGCAGCGTTGGTCTATCCTACGAGCAGTACTTC.

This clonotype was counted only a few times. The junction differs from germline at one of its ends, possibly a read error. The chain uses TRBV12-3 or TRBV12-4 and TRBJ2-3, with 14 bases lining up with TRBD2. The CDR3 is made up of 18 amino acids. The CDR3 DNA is TGTGTCAGCAGTCGCCGACTAGCGGGGGGGAGGAACACAGATACGCAGTATTTT. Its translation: CVSSRRLAGGRNTDTQYF.

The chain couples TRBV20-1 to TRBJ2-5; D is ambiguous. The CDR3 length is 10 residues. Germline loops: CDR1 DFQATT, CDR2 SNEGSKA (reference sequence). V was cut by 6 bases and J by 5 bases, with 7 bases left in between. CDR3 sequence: CSAEWETQYF. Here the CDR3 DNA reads TGCAGTGCGGAATGGGAGACCCAGTACTTC.

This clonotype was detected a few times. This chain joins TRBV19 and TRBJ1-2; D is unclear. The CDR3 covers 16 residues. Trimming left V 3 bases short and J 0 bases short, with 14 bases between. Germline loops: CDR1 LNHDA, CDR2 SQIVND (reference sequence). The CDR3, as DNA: TGTGCCAGTAGTATCGCGAGCCGTTGGACTAACTATGGCTACACCTTC. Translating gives CASSIASRWTNYGYTF.

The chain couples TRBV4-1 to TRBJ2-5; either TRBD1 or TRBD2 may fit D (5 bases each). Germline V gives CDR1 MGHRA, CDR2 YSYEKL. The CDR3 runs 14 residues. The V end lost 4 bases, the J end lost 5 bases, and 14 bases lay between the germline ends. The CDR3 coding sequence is TGCGCCAGCAGCCTCGCCCGGGGCGCCGAGACCCAGTACTTC. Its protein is CASSLARGAETQYF.

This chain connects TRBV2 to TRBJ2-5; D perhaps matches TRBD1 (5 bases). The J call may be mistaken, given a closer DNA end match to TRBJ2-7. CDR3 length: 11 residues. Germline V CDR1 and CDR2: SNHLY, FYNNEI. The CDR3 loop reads CASSRRVEQYF. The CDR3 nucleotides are TGTGCCAGCAGTCGCAGGGTCGAGCAGTACTTC.